This T cell receptor (beta chain) was sequenced in a study of T-cell memory formation after mild COVID-19. Study-wide background: TCR clusters showed largely donor specificity.

CDR1 is LGHDT, CDR2 YNNKEL, per germline (reference sequence). The ends were cut back, 1 base at V and 8 bases at J, with 5 bases in the middle. The CDR3 is made up of 11 amino acids. Amplification by 5'RACE using constant-segment primers produced TCR alpha and TCR beta cDNA libraries that carried sample barcodes and UMIs. In TCRdb, the 5' RACE reads were re-called with MiXCR into one record per CDR3 protein. The sample has just over 200,000 distinct CDR3 sequences, 9.5% to 10% seen once; the top ten hold 3% to 4%. This clonotype showed up just a few times. Its matching antigen is unknown. General study points: Prior to infection, memory already included some responding clones, suggesting cross-reactive memory joined. Clones that got smaller from day 15 to 85 had even CD4/CD8, while clones growing later tipped toward CD4+.

The V and J genes are TRBV3-1 and TRBJ1-2; unclear D gene. The TCR was taken from a man aged 18 to 29 who had mild COVID-19 (a few samples of this study predate the infection). Cell type and time point are not known. Sequenced: PBMCs or a T cell subset sorted from them (not recorded which). The CDR3 spells CASSQAAGYTF. For the CDR3, the DNA is TGTGCCAGCAGCCAAGCTGCAGGCTACACCTTC.